This TCR beta chain was sequenced during a study of T-cell memory formation after mild COVID-19. TCRdb reanalysed the 5' RACE reads using MiXCR and keeps one entry per CDR3 protein. The repertoire holds 250,000 to 350,000 distinct CDR3 sequences, with 15% as singletons. V shed 4 bases and J 4 bases; nucleotides not matched to a gene: 10. The germline gives CDR1 DFQATT, CDR2 SNEGSKA (reference sequence). The CDR3 runs to 15 residues. This chain uses TRBV20-1 with TRBJ2-3; 8 bases are shared with TRBD2. The receptor's source is a man between 18 and 29 years old who had mild COVID-19 (a few samples of this study predate the infection). Cell type and time point are not known. The sequencing sample was made of PBMCs or a T cell subset sorted from them (not recorded which). CDR3: CSATPTGGAADTQYF. The CDR3 region has the DNA TGCAGTGCTACGCCTACCGGGGGGGCCGCAGATACGCAGTATTTT.